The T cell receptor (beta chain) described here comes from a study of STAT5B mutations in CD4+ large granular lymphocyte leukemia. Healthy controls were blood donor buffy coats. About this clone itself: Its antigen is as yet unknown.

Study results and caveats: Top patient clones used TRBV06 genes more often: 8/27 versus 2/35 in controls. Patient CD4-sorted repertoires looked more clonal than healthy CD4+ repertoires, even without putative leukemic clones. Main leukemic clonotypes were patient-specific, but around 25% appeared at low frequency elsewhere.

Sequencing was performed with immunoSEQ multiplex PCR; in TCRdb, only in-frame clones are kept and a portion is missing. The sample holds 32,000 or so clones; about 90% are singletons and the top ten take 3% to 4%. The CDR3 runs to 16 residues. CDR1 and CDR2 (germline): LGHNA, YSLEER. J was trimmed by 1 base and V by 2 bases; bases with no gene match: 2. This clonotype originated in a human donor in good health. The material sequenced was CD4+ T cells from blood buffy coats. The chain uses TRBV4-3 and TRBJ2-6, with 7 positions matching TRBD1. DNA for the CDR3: TGCGCCAGCAGCCAACAACAGGGGTCTGGGGCCAACGTCCTGACTTTC. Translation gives CASSQQQGSGANVLTF.